This T cell receptor (beta chain) was retrieved from a study of T-cell reconstitution after alpha-beta-depleted transplantation in children (dated by TCRdb to 2015 to 2016). General notes on the study: T-cell immune reconstitution after TCRalphabeta/CD19-depleted allogeneic hematopoietic cell transplantation in children was quantitatively tracked in the study by means of TCR repertoire profiling.

In this sample, this clonotype turned up a few times. This receptor's antigen is unknown. Per-base qualities were not stored, and no clone one base away is much larger. The germline V gene yields SGHRS for CDR1 and YFSETQ for CDR2. V is cut back by 6 bases and J by 2 bases, with 9 bases in the junction unmatched. Its CDR3 holds 15 amino acids, cysteine through phenylalanine. This entry keeps only the CDR3 DNA: 45 bases, framed from base 1. Paper-wide results and their limitations: The apparently early alphabetaT-cell count recovery about two months after transplant was reportedly dependent on only several hundred rapidly expanded clones derived from non-depleted graft cells. In some patients, the high TCRbeta diversity seen at day 60 was put down to recipient T cells and intrathymic progenitors that had survived conditioning. Over the following months the frequencies of hyperexpanded clones went down, and after one year T-cell counts and TCRbeta diversity were mostly credited to newly produced T cells.

In the paper's terms, the treatment or condition label means: allogeneic hematopoietic cell transplantation with graft depleted of TCRalphabeta T cells and CD19 B cells. The children who served as transplant recipients had been given grafts of TCRalphabeta/CD19-depleted allogeneic hematopoietic cells. The library was generated by PCR. Sequencing used an Illumina HiSeq 2500. To normalize quantification of the TCRbeta repertoire, the TCR libraries were built with molecular barcoding that relied on unique molecular identifiers. TCRdb reprocessing: public reads trimmed at Q25 with fastp, clones called with MiXCR, in-frame beta chains kept. Each record represents a unique CDR3 protein, reported with the most common genes and DNA among its rows. Within this sample are 300,000 or so distinct CDR3 sequences, with around 20% of them counted one time only. The top ten hold 11% of the sample.

Sequencing was performed on PBMCs, mostly from graft donor cells, taken 180 days after TCRalphabeta/CD19-depleted stem cell transplant. The origin of this receptor is a male patient younger than 18 who had a stem cell transplant for acute lymphoblastic leukemia, so the T cells may come from the graft donor. The V and J segments used are TRBV5-1 and TRBJ2-3, with 7 junctional bases fitting TRBD1. The sequenced DNA: TGCGCCAGCAAAGAGGGGGCCGGGGTCACAGATACGCAGTATTTT. It translates as CASKEGAGVTDTQYF.